The 27 T cell receptor beta chains in this list originate from one sample, sequenced in a study of CD8 T cells in Susac syndrome (dated by TCRdb to between 2018 and 2020). To prepare the library, the immunoSEQ multiplex PCR assay was applied. RNA was extracted with the RNeasy kit and 0.5 to 1 ug was reverse transcribed using random hexamers. TCRdb passed the public sequencing reads through fastp at Q25 and MiXCR, retaining productive beta sequences. Every entry covers one CDR3 protein and lists the most common genes and DNA from its rows. This sample comprises 110,000 or so distinct CDR3 sequences, over 90% of them detected only once. The top ten hold 0.11% to 0.15% of the sample. Sample: CD4+ T cells from PBMCs. The receptors were sampled from a human donor in good health.

The CDR3 is CASSSAGTKGYTF. The CDR3 nucleotides are TGTGCCAGCAGCTCCGCAGGGACGAAGGGCTACACCTTC. This chain links TRBV6-6 with TRBJ1-2, with D possibly matching TRBD1 (5 bases). The V end lost 6 bases, the J end lost 8 bases, and 16 bases lay between the germline ends. The germline gives CDR1 MNHNY, CDR2 SVGAGI (reference sequence). This CDR3 spans 13 amino acids.

The genes are TRBV11-2 and TRBJ1-3; possible D gene TRBD1, 5 bases. Looked up from germline, CDR1 is SGHAT and CDR2 is FQNNGV. The CDR3 runs to 14 residues. The V and J ends lost 6 bases and 0 bases respectively, with 9 bases between them. The CDR3 region is CASSGGHSGNTIYF. CDR3 DNA sequence: TGTGCCAGCAGTGGAGGACACTCTGGAAACACCATATATTTT.

This clonotype turned up a few times. The rearrangement links TRBV5-1 to TRBJ2-6; D possibly corresponds to TRBD1 (6 bases). The CDR3 contains 16 residues. The V end was cut by 0 bases, the J end by 4 bases, with 11 bases between. Germline loops: CDR1 SGHRS, CDR2 YFSETQ. CDR3 in amino acids: CASSLGTAEGANVLTF. The CDR3 region has the DNA TGCGCCAGCAGCTTGGGGACAGCGGAAGGGGCCAACGTCCTGACTTTC.

This sequence joins TRBV13 and TRBJ1-1; 9 bases line up with TRBD1. Germline loops: CDR1 PRHDT, CDR2 FYEKMQ (reference sequence). J gave up 9 bases and V 2 bases, and 10 bases lay outside the gene matches. The CDR3 contains 15 residues. The CDR3 reads CASSLPTGQGLQAFF. The CDR3 DNA follows: TGTGCCAGCAGCTTACCTACGGGACAGGGACTACAAGCTTTCTTT.

This CDR3 is CASSLSPSGGYEQYF. CDR3 in DNA: TGTGCCAGCAGTTTATCACCTAGCGGGGGCTACGAGCAGTACTTC. The chain recombines TRBV27 with TRBJ2-7; 10 bases match TRBD2. This CDR3 has 15 amino acids. Germline trimming cut 0 bases from V and 3 bases from J; bases unmatched to any gene: 2. CDR1 and CDR2 from the germline V gene are MNHEY and SMNVEV (reference sequence).

The genes are TRBV7-2 and TRBJ2-6; D is unclear. The V end was cut by 5 bases, the J end by 4 bases, with 6 bases between. Per germline, CDR1 SGHTA and CDR2 FQGNSA. CDR3 size: 13 residues. The CDR3 DNA reads as TGTGCCAGCAGCCCATCCGGGGCCAACGTCCTGACTTTC. Translating gives CASSPSGANVLTF.

This rearrangement joins TRBV20-1 to TRBJ2-7; 9 bases align to TRBD2. Germline trimming cut 6 bases from V and 7 bases from J; bases unmatched to any gene: 7. The CDR3 is 12 amino acids. The germline V gene has CDR1 DFQATT and CDR2 SNEGSKA (reference sequence). CDR3 amino acids: CSARSGRWEQYF. The CDR3 region has the DNA TGCAGTGCCAGAAGCGGGAGGTGGGAGCAGTACTTC.

The rearrangement links TRBV19 to TRBJ2-7; no clear D. The V gene's germline CDR1 is LNHDA and CDR2 SQIVND (reference sequence). This CDR3 contains 14 residues. V shed 3 bases and J shed 4 bases, with 13 bases lying between them. The CDR3 sequence is CASSISPPGYEQYF. The CDR3, as DNA: TGTGCCAGTAGTATCTCCCCCCCCGGGTACGAGCAGTACTTC.

The V call is TRBV7-3, the J call TRBJ1-1; TRBD1 matches 7 bases. Germline V CDR1 and CDR2: SGHTA, FQGTGA. With V trimmed by 6 bases and J by 1 base, 5 bases remained unmatched. This CDR3 has 14 amino acids. The CDR3 DNA reads TGTGCCAGCAGATCGACAGGGCCGAACACTGAAGCTTTCTTT. Encoded protein: CASRSTGPNTEAFF. The variable domain in full, completed from reference TRBV7-3 and TRBJ1-1, reads GAGVSQTPSNKVTEKGKYVELRCDPISGHTALYWYRQSLGQGPEFLIYFQGTGAADDSGLPNDRFFAVRPEGSVSTLKIQRTERGDSAVYLCASRSTGPNTEAFFGQGTRLTVV.

The chain recombines TRBV29-1 with TRBJ2-7, with 7 bases matching TRBD2. The CDR3 length is 12 residues. Germline lookup yields CDR1 SQVTM and CDR2 ANQGSEA. Trimming took 4 bases from V and 4 from J; bases not matched to a gene: 4. The CDR3 DNA follows: TGCAGCGTTGGCTCTAGCGGTTACGAGCAGTACTTC. It specifies CSVGSSGYEQYF.

The chain combines TRBV5-6 with TRBJ2-1; D unclear. The V gene lost 7 bases and the J gene lost 5 bases, with 10 bases spanning the gap. The CDR3 consists of 12 residues. Germline values: CDR1 SGHDT, CDR2 YYEEEE. DNA of the CDR3: TGTGCCAGCGAGGTCAGGAACAATGAGCAGTTCTTC. This codes for CASEVRNNEQFF.

The V call is TRBV20-1, the J call TRBJ1-2; 8 bases align to TRBD1. There are 12 residues in the CDR3. Germline lookup yields CDR1 DFQATT and CDR2 SNEGSKA (reference sequence). V gave up 4 bases and J gave up 2 bases; unmatched junction bases: 0. The CDR3 loop reads CSANRGNYGYTF. For the CDR3, the DNA is TGCAGTGCTAACAGGGGGAACTATGGCTACACCTTC.

This clonotype was picked up a small number of times. The chain carries TRBV5-1 and TRBJ2-5; 9 bases map to TRBD2. The CDR3 totals 17 residues. V gave up 0 bases and J gave up 7 bases; unmatched junction bases: 13. The germline CDR1 and CDR2 sequences are SGHRS and YFSETQ. The CDR3 sequence: CASSLVRGGSNGGTQYF. The CDR3 bases are TGCGCCAGCAGCTTGGTGCGGGGGGGCTCCAATGGTGGGACCCAGTACTTC.

This rearrangement joins TRBV6-4 to TRBJ2-2; D not resolved. This CDR3 has 14 amino acids. Trimming removed 6 bases from V and 2 bases from J, with 10 bases in between. Germline V CDR1 and CDR2: MRHNA, SNTAGT. The CDR3 is CASSRYSNTGELFF. The CDR3 coding sequence is TGTGCCAGCAGCCGGTACAGTAACACCGGGGAGCTGTTTTTT.

The genes are TRBV12-3 or TRBV12-4 and TRBJ1-5; 10 bases align to TRBD1. The CDR3 totals 16 residues. V gave up 6 bases and J gave up 0 bases; unmatched junction bases: 5. The CDR3 spells CASSPTGGRSNQPQHF. In DNA form, the CDR3 reads TGTGCCAGCAGCCCGACAGGGGGCCGTAGCAATCAGCCCCAGCATTTT.

This clonotype was seen a few times. The chain uses TRBV2 and TRBJ2-7, with D possibly being TRBD2 (5 bases). The germline V gene has CDR1 SNHLY and CDR2 FYNNEI. The CDR3 loop spans 14 amino acids. V was cut by 7 bases and J by 4 bases, with 17 bases left in between. The CDR3 is CASNPEGSNYEQYF. The CDR3 nucleotides read TGTGCCAGCAACCCCGAGGGCTCCAATTACGAGCAGTACTTC.

The chain combines TRBV2 with TRBJ2-7; D not certain. Trimming pared 1 base from V and 4 bases from J, leaving 11 bases between. Germline V gives CDR1 SNHLY, CDR2 FYNNEI. This CDR3 comprises 14 residues. CDR3 DNA: TGTGCCAGCAGTGAAGAAATGGGAAATTACGAGCAGTACTTC. Translation: CASSEEMGNYEQYF. The whole variable domain, remainder taken from reference TRBV2 and TRBJ2-7, is EPEVTQTPSHQVTQMGQEVILRCVPISNHLYFYWYRQILGQKVEFLVSFYNNEISEKSEIFDDQFSVERPDGSNFTLKIRSTKLEDSAMYFCASSEEMGNYEQYFGPGTRLTVT.

The chain links TRBV18 to TRBJ1-5; 7 bases match TRBD1. The V segment lost 3 bases and the J segment 7 bases; nucleotides outside the gene matches: 9. Per germline, CDR1 KGHSH and CDR2 LQKENI. This CDR3 has 15 amino acids. The CDR3 spells CASSPAAGDSQPQHF. The CDR3 DNA sequence: TGTGCCAGCTCACCCGCCGCCGGGGACAGCCAGCCCCAGCATTTT.

The chain joins TRBV6-5 to TRBJ2-3, with TRBD2 matching 7 bases. Unmatched junction bases numbered 11, after V lost 4 bases and J lost 4 bases. Germline V gene lookup returns CDR1 MNHEY and CDR2 SVGAGI. The CDR3 covers 16 residues. The CDR3 reads CASSSRAGESPDTQYF. As DNA, the CDR3 is TGTGCCAGCAGTTCCAGGGCGGGGGAGTCGCCAGATACGCAGTATTTT.

The chain is built from TRBV20-1 and TRBJ2-5; no reliable D call. The CDR3 runs to 12 residues. Germline assignment: CDR1 DFQATT and CDR2 SNEGSKA (reference sequence). Trimming removed 6 bases at V and 6 bases at J, with 14 bases between. The chain's CDR3 is CSARSSGKTQYF. In DNA, the CDR3 is TGCAGTGCCCGGAGCTCTGGGAAGACCCAGTACTTC.

V and J are TRBV6-2 or TRBV6-3 and TRBJ2-5, with 8 bases identical to TRBD2. The CDR3 is made up of 19 amino acids. Germline lookup yields CDR1 MNHEY and CDR2 SVGEGT. V dropped 4 bases and J dropped 4; count of bases not matched to a gene: 20. CDR3 bases: TGTGCCAGCAGTTCCCTCTCGGGACGCCGGGGGGGCCCGACAGAGACCCAGTACTTC. It yields the protein CASSSLSGRRGGPTETQYF.

The genes are TRBV6-2 or TRBV6-3 and TRBJ2-1, with 8 bases identical to TRBD2. CDR1 MNHEY and CDR2 SVGEGT come from the germline V gene. The CDR3 spans 17 residues. Trimming took 4 bases from V and 4 from J; bases not matched to a gene: 12. The CDR3 loop is CASSLTSGRPPYNEQFF. Here the CDR3 DNA reads TGTGCCAGCAGTTTAACTAGCGGACGACCCCCTTACAATGAGCAGTTCTTC.

The chain recombines TRBV3-1 with TRBJ2-3; 7 bases map to TRBD1. V lost 10 bases, J lost 0 bases, and 16 bases stayed unmatched. The CDR3 runs 17 residues. Per germline, CDR1 LGHDT and CDR2 YNNKEL (reference sequence). In DNA form, the CDR3 reads TGTGCCATGCAGTTTCGGGACAGACATTTTAGCACAGATACGCAGTATTTT. Protein product: CAMQFRDRHFSTDTQYF.

The V and J genes are TRBV2 and TRBJ1-6; 8 bases align to TRBD1. The CDR3 totals 16 residues. Germline lookup yields CDR1 SNHLY and CDR2 FYNNEI. J gave up 7 bases and V 4 bases, and 9 bases lay outside the gene matches. CDR3 DNA sequence: TGTGCCAGCAGTGTTAATGCCCAGGGGGCAAATTCACCCCTCCACTTT. It codes for CASSVNAQGANSPLHF. Together with reference TRBV2 and TRBJ1-6, the CDR3 gives the full variable domain: EPEVTQTPSHQVTQMGQEVILRCVPISNHLYFYWYRQILGQKVEFLVSFYNNEISEKSEIFDDQFSVERPDGSNFTLKIRSTKLEDSAMYFCASSVNAQGANSPLHFGNGTRLTVT.

This chain connects TRBV6-1 to TRBJ1-6; no definite D call. The CDR3 totals 16 residues. Trimming took 6 bases from V and 7 from J, leaving 19 bases between them. Per germline, CDR1 MNHNS and CDR2 SASEGT. The DNA of the CDR3 is TGTGCCAGCAGACAAGGATTTGGGGAGCTAAATTCACCCCTCCACTTT. Translation gives CASRQGFGELNSPLHF.

The chain couples TRBV9 to TRBJ1-5; D remains unclear. The CDR3 sequence is 15 residues long. Deletions cut 2 bases from V and 5 bases from J, with 14 bases between. Germline V lookup: CDR1 SGDLS, CDR2 YYNGEE. The CDR3 here is CASSVEGHQDQPQHF. The CDR3 DNA sequence: TGTGCCAGCAGCGTGGAGGGTCACCAGGATCAGCCCCAGCATTTT.

CDR3 in amino acids: CASSPGLNYEQYF. CDR3 bases: TGTGCCAGCAGCCCAGGACTTAACTACGAGCAGTACTTC. V is TRBV7-2 and J is TRBJ2-7; a possible D gene is TRBD2 (5 bases). CDR1 and CDR2 from the germline V gene are SGHTA and FQGNSA. V lost 5 bases, J lost 3 bases, and 11 bases lay in between. This CDR3 region has 13 residues. The full variable domain, with the rest looked up from reference TRBV7-2 and TRBJ2-7, is GAGVSQSPSNKVTEKGKDVELRCDPISGHTALYWYRQSLGQGLEFLIYFQGNSAPDKSGLPSDRFSAERTGGSVSTLTIQRTQQEDSAVYLCASSPGLNYEQYFGPGTRLTVT.